This TCR beta chain was captured in a study of T cell responses to AZD1222 COVID-19 vaccine. The CDR3 contains 12 residues. V lost 6 bases, J lost 0 bases, and 5 bases lay in between. CDR1 and CDR2 from the germline V gene are MNHEY and SVGEGT. About this clone: The antigen is undetermined.

Clones were sequenced by immunoSEQ multiplex PCR, and TCRdb holds only the in-frame ones, with some missing. The sample shows approximately 110,000 clones, about 90% of them seen only once. Study-level findings and limits: The breadth and depth of Spike-specific TCRs increased once two AZD1222 doses had been given.

This receptor was identified in an adult who received the AZD1222 COVID-19 vaccine. The starting material was peripheral blood, obtained 28 days after the second AZD1222 dose. The chain has TRBV6-2 or TRBV6-3 and TRBJ1-1, with D unclear. CDR3 amino acids: CASSDVNTEAFF. The CDR3 DNA reads as TGTGCCAGCAGCGATGTGAACACTGAAGCTTTCTTT.